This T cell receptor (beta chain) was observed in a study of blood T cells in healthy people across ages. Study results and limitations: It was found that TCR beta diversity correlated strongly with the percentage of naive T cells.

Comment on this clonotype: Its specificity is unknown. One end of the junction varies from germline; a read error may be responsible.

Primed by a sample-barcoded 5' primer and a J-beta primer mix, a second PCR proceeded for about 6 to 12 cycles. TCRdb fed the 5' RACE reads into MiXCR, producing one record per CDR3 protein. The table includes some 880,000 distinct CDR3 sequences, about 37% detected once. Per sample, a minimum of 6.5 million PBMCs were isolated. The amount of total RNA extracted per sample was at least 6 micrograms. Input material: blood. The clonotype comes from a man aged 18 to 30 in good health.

The DNA of the CDR3 is TGTGCCGGCAGTTTAGGGGCGAGCCAAGAGACCCAGTACTTC. Translation gives CAGSLGASQETQYF. The gene calls are TRBV27 and TRBJ2-5, with D possibly TRBD1 on 5 matching bases. Germline CDR1 is MNHEY and CDR2 is SMNVEV (reference sequence). The CDR3 has 14 amino acids.